This TCR beta chain was sequenced in a study of control samples from healthy donors and cancer patients. Profiled with immunoSEQ multiplex PCR; TCRdb holds only in-frame clones, not every one. The table shows roughly 120,000 clones, with 91% occurring only once. The CDR3 covers 16 residues. This clonotype originated in a woman younger than 30 in good health. The rearrangement uses TRBV21-1 and TRBJ2-4; the table calls TRBD1, which could not be checked here. TRBV21-1 is designated a pseudogene. The sequenced sample was blood. The CDR3, as DNA: TGTGCCAGCAGCAGACAGGGTACAGGGGAGTTAAACATTCAGTACTTC. Translation gives CASSRQGTGELNIQYF.